Below, 25 T cell receptor beta chains from the same sample are listed, as sequenced in a study of T-cell reconstitution after alpha-beta-depleted transplantation in children (dated by TCRdb to the mid-2010s). Libraries were prepared through PCR. Sequencing was carried out with an Illumina HiSeq 2500. To normalize quantification of the TCRbeta repertoire, the TCR libraries were built with molecular barcoding that relied on unique molecular identifiers. Clones were called with MiXCR by TCRdb after fastp trimmed the public reads at Q25, and only in-frame beta chains were retained. Each entry merges the rows of one CDR3 protein and shows their most common DNA and genes. The sample records approximately 200,000 distinct CDR3 sequences, more than 12% of which are singletons. The leading ten clones occupy roughly 13% of the sample. The input for sequencing was PBMCs from the stem cell graft donor, taken from the stem cell graft. The receptors were gathered from a human donor who donated a stem cell graft to a child with acute lymphoblastic leukemia.

This clonotype has ten or more counts. This chain uses TRBV29-1 with TRBJ2-2; no clear D. CDR1 is SQVTM and CDR2 is ANQGSEA in the germline V gene. This CDR3 region has 14 residues. V was trimmed by 7 bases and J by 0 bases, leaving 12 bases between them. The DNA for the CDR3 is TGCAGCGCCATAATACACGCGAACACCGGGGAGCTGTTTTTT. Protein product: CSAIIHANTGELFF.

This clonotype came up many times. This rearrangement joins TRBV12-3 or TRBV12-4 to TRBJ1-1, with TRBD1 as a possible D gene (5 bases). There are 15 residues in the CDR3. Trimming removed 5 bases at V and 0 bases at J, with 13 bases between. The CDR3 protein is CASSPRDRLNTEAFF. The CDR3 DNA is TGTGCCAGCAGTCCCCGAGACAGATTGAACACTGAAGCTTTCTTT.

In regard to this clonotype: Without the conserved terminal phenylalanine or tryptophan, this CDR3 likely stems from a read error. This sequence joins TRBV20-1 and TRBJ2-5; 10 bases line up with TRBD1. In germline, CDR1 is DFQATT, CDR2 SNEGSKA (reference sequence). Trimming at V came to 5 bases and at J to 2 bases, leaving 5 bases not matched to a gene. CDR3 length: 14 residues. The DNA of the CDR3 is TGCAGTGCTCAGACAGGGGGCCCACAAGAGACCCAGTACTCC. It translates to CSAQTGGPQETQYS.

V and J are TRBV12-3 or TRBV12-4 and TRBJ2-2; 7 nucleotides agree with TRBD2. The CDR3 runs 14 residues. V dropped 3 bases and J dropped 7; count of bases not matched to a gene: 5. CDR3 residues: CASSLTGGHGELFF. DNA for the CDR3: TGTGCCAGCAGTTTGACGGGAGGACACGGGGAGCTGTTTTTT.

This chain joins TRBV5-1 and TRBJ2-2, with 9 nucleotides matching TRBD2. Trimming cost V 7 bases and J 2 bases; bases outside gene matches: 12. Germline CDR1 reads SGHRS; CDR2 reads YFSETQ. The CDR3 loop spans 17 amino acids. The CDR3 region has the DNA TGCGCCAGCGGATTCCCAGCGGGAGGTGTCAACACCGGGGAGCTGTTTTTT. Its protein is CASGFPAGGVNTGELFF. Variable domain in full (rest from reference TRBV5-1 and TRBJ2-2): KAGVTQTPRYLIKTRGQQVTLSCSPISGHRSVSWYQQTPGQGLQFLFEYFSETQRNKGNFPGRFSGRQFSNSRSEMNVSTLELGDSALYLCASGFPAGGVNTGELFFGEGSRLTVL.

This clonotype was counted only a few times. The chain links TRBV4-1 to TRBJ2-7, with 8 nucleotides matching TRBD2. CDR3 length: 15 residues. V trimming: 2 bases; J trimming: 3 bases; junction bases outside the gene matches: 6. Germline CDR1 is MGHRA and CDR2 is YSYEKL. The CDR3 sequence: CASSQTWTSSYEQYF. The CDR3 coding sequence is TGCGCCAGCAGCCAAACCTGGACTAGCAGCTACGAGCAGTACTTC.

This clonotype has more than one count but fewer than ten. The V and J genes are TRBV20-1 and TRBJ1-2; TRBD1 matches at 8 bases. CDR1 is DFQATT and CDR2 is SNEGSKA in the germline V gene (reference sequence). Losses at the gene ends were 1 base for V and 7 bases for J; bases not matched to a gene: 8. The CDR3 covers 14 residues. DNA for the CDR3: TGCAGTGCTAGAGGGACAGGGAGGGAGGGTGGCTACACCTTC. This gives the protein CSARGTGREGGYTF.

This clonotype was seen repeatedly, ten times or more. The chain has TRBV20-1 and TRBJ1-1, with 11 nucleotides matching TRBD1. Per the germline V gene, CDR1 is DFQATT and CDR2 is SNEGSKA (reference sequence). This CDR3 comprises 14 residues. V shed 2 bases, J shed 10 bases, and the junction held 9 bases outside the gene matches. DNA for the CDR3: TGCAGTGCTAGATCCGGCTCCGGGACAGGGGGAGCTTTCTTT. Translating gives CSARSGSGTGGAFF.

The sample holds many counts of this clonotype. The chain has TRBV5-4 and TRBJ2-7; the match to TRBD1 covers 9 bases. With 4 bases clipped from V and 4 bases from J, the junction kept 6 bases outside the gene matches. The CDR3 consists of 14 residues. In germline, CDR1 is SGHNT, CDR2 YYREEE (reference sequence). The CDR3 bases are TGTGCCAGCAGCGTGGTGGGACAGGGATACGAGCAGTACTTC. Protein: CASSVVGQGYEQYF. Combining the CDR3 with reference TRBV5-4 and TRBJ2-7 gives the whole variable domain ETGVTQSPTHLIKTRGQQVTLRCSSQSGHNTVSWYQQALGQGPQFIFQYYREEENGRGNFPPRFSGLQFPNYSSELNVNALELDDSALYLCASSVVGQGYEQYFGPGTRLTVT.

This clonotype appeared many times. This sequence joins TRBV29-1 and TRBJ2-1; D is possibly TRBD2 (6 bases). Germline CDR1 and CDR2: SQVTM and ANQGSEA. The CDR3 is made up of 14 amino acids. V lost 5 bases and J lost 0, with 11 bases in between. The CDR3 region is CSVRGRSSYNEQFF. The CDR3 nucleotides are TGCAGCGTTAGAGGGAGGAGCTCCTACAATGAGCAGTTCTTC.

This clonotype was seen at least ten times. This sequence joins TRBV7-8 and TRBJ1-2, with D unresolved. Germline V gene data show CDR1 as SGHVS and CDR2 as FQNEAQ. The ends were cut back, 4 bases at V and 2 bases at J, with 8 bases in the middle. The CDR3 consists of 13 residues. CDR3 loop: CASSSGPNYGYTF. The CDR3 DNA follows: TGTGCCAGCAGCTCCGGACCGAACTATGGCTACACCTTC. The full variable domain, in which reference TRBV7-8 and TRBJ1-2 provide the parts outside the CDR3, is GAGVSQSPRYKVAKRGQDVALRCDPISGHVSLFWYQQALGQGPEFLTYFQNEAQLDKSGLPSDRFFAERPEGSVSTLKIQRTQQEDSAVYLCASSSGPNYGYTFGSGTRLTVV.

A remark on this clonotype: A read error may be the cause here, since a much bigger clone is one base away. This chain connects TRBV27 to TRBJ2-5; 7 bases line up with TRBD1. The trim removed 10 bases at V and 9 bases at J, leaving 11 bases unmatched. CDR3 size: 12 residues. Germline V lookup: CDR1 MNHEY, CDR2 SMNVEV (reference sequence). This CDR3 is CATSGVQGAQYF. The CDR3 bases are TGTGCCACCTCCGGGGTCCAGGGGGCCCAGTACTTC.

This clonotype was detected ten times or more. The chain couples TRBV29-1 to TRBJ1-6; D perhaps matches TRBD1 (5 bases). The CDR3 loop spans 12 amino acids. V shed 0 bases and J shed 13 bases, with 10 bases lying between them. Per the germline V gene, CDR1 is SQVTM and CDR2 is ANQGSEA. This CDR3 reads CSVEDQEGPLHF. Written as DNA, the CDR3 is TGCAGCGTTGAAGATCAGGAGGGGCCCCTCCACTTT. Supplemented by reference TRBV29-1 and TRBJ1-6, the full variable domain reads SAVISQKPSRDICQRGTSLTIQCQVDSQVTMMFWYRQQPGQSLTLIATANQGSEATYESGFVIDKFPISRPNLTFSTLTVSNMSPEDSSIYLCSVEDQEGPLHFGNGTRLTVT.

V gene TRBV12-3 or TRBV12-4 combines with J gene TRBJ1-6; weak D call: TRBD1 (6 bases). The V end was cut by 3 bases, the J end by 4 bases, with 10 bases between. This CDR3 spans 15 amino acids. The CDR3 here is CASSFRGAYNSPLHF. CDR3 DNA sequence: TGTGCCAGCAGTTTTCGGGGGGCGTATAATTCACCCCTCCACTTT.

On this clonotype: A much bigger clone sits one base away, suggesting this may be a read error. The chain is built from TRBV7-2 and TRBJ1-4; D is unclear. Germline values: CDR1 SGHTA, CDR2 FQGNSA. The CDR3 consists of 14 residues. The CDR3, as DNA: TGTGCCAGCAGCCTAGCCCAGGTGTCGGGAAAAGTGTTTTTT. Residues: CASSLAQVSGKVFF.

As to this clonotype: This sequence may be a read error, since a much larger clone differs from it by one base. The chain employs TRBV20-1 and TRBJ2-3, with unresolved D. Germline CDR1 is DFQATT and CDR2 is SNEGSKA (reference sequence). The CDR3 is made up of 13 amino acids. The CDR3 loop reads CSVRPLSTDTQYF. CDR3 sequence (DNA): TGCAGTGTTAGACCCCTTTCAACAGATACGCAGTATTTT.

In the case of this clonotype: This may be a read error: a much more frequent sequence differs by one nucleotide. The gene calls are TRBV5-5 and TRBJ2-5; D not certain. This CDR3 spans 12 amino acids. Germline loops: CDR1 SGHKS, CDR2 YYEKEE (reference sequence). DNA of the CDR3: TGTGCCAGCATCTTGGAGTTAGAGACCCAGTACTTC. It yields the protein CASILELETQYF. The complete variable domain, with remaining parts taken from reference TRBV5-5 and TRBJ2-5, reads DAGVTQSPTHLIKTRGQQVTLRCSPISGHKSVSWYQQVLGQGPQFIFQYYEKEERGRGNFPDRFSARQFPNYSSELNVNALLLGDSALYLCASILELETQYFGPGTRLLVL.

This clonotype has at least ten counts. The rearrangement uses TRBV12-3 or TRBV12-4 and TRBJ1-5, with D perhaps TRBD1 (5 bases). The ends were cut back, 6 bases at V and 1 base at J, with 7 bases in the middle. The CDR3 totals 13 residues. CDR3 DNA: TGTGCCAGCAGCGGGGACAGCAATCAGCCCCAGCATTTT. Translation: CASSGDSNQPQHF.

The sample holds many counts of this clonotype. The V gene is TRBV6-5, the J gene TRBJ1-1; 9 bases fit TRBD1. The V gene's germline CDR1 is MNHEY and CDR2 SVGAGI. Trimming at V came to 4 bases and at J to 5 bases, leaving 11 bases not matched to a gene. The CDR3 is 16 residues long. The CDR3 spells CASSFLLTGGRTEAFF. CDR3 nucleotide sequence: TGTGCCAGCAGTTTCCTCCTGACAGGGGGTAGGACTGAAGCTTTCTTT.

This clonotype was seen many times. The rearrangement joins TRBV20-1 to TRBJ2-3; 11 nucleotides agree with TRBD2. Germline V gives CDR1 DFQATT, CDR2 SNEGSKA (reference sequence). The CDR3 loop spans 15 amino acids. After removal of 5 bases from V and 3 bases from J, the junction contained 7 bases not matched to a gene. CDR3 sequence reads: CSARKSSGRTDTQYF. DNA for the CDR3: TGCAGTGCTCGAAAATCTAGCGGGAGGACAGATACGCAGTATTTT.

This clonotype appeared many times. The rearrangement uses TRBV29-1 and TRBJ2-7; 13 bases agree with TRBD2. CDR1 and CDR2 (germline): SQVTM, ANQGSEA. The ends lost 5 bases at V and 4 bases at J; junction bases unmatched: 17. The CDR3 runs 18 residues. CDR3 bases: TGCAGCGTTCAGGGGATAGGAGGACTAGCGGGAGCGGGGTACGAGCAGTACTTC. Translating gives CSVQGIGGLAGAGYEQYF.

The chain links TRBV20-1 to TRBJ2-1, with 14 bases matching TRBD2. Germline CDR1 DFQATT, CDR2 SNEGSKA (reference sequence). Trimming removed 4 bases from V and 8 bases from J; junction bases left unmatched: 13. There are 17 residues in the CDR3. CDR3 DNA: TGCAGTGCTAACCCGGGACTAGCGGGAGCGACCCGGGATGAGCAGTTCTTC. It yields the protein CSANPGLAGATRDEQFF.

This clonotype has at least ten counts. The rearrangement joins TRBV24-1 to TRBJ2-7, with TRBD1 as a possible D gene (5 bases). V lost 7 bases, J lost 7 bases, and 10 bases lay in between. Germline V gives CDR1 KGHDR, CDR2 SFDVKD. The CDR3 runs 11 residues. CDR3 residues: CATSQGWEQYF. CDR3 DNA sequence: TGTGCCACCAGCCAGGGTTGGGAGCAGTACTTC.

Ten or more counts support this clonotype. The J gene is TRBJ2-4, the V gene TRBV7-9, with 8 bases fitting TRBD1. The germline CDR1 and CDR2 sequences are SEHNR and FQNEAQ (reference sequence). Trimming cost V 5 bases and J 7 bases; bases outside gene matches: 10. This CDR3 spans 15 amino acids. The CDR3 DNA reads TGTGCCAGCAGCGTAGTGTCCGGACAGGGCAACATTCAGTACTTC. Translated, it gives CASSVVSGQGNIQYF.

This clonotype occurred many times. The rearrangement joins TRBV20-1 to TRBJ1-1, with a tentative D call TRBD1 (6 bases). V lost 3 bases to trimming and J lost 3 bases, with 11 bases between them. CDR3 length: 13 residues. Germline values: CDR1 DFQATT, CDR2 SNEGSKA (reference sequence). In nucleotides, the CDR3 is TGCAGTGCTAGGGGGGGCACGGACACTGAAGCTTTCTTT. Amino acids: CSARGGTDTEAFF.